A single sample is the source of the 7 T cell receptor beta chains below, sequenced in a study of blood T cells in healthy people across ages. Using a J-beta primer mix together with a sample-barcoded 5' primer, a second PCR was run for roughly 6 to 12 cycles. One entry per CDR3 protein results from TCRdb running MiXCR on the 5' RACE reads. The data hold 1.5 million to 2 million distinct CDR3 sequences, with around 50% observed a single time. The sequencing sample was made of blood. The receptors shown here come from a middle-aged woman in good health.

In DNA form, the CDR3 reads TGCCCCCATCCGGTAAGCGGGGGGGTAGGAGGGCAGTTCTTC. It is translated as CPHPVSGGVGGQFF. The chain employs TRBV10-2 and TRBJ2-1, with 10 bases lining up with TRBD2. The germline V gene has CDR1 WSHSY and CDR2 SAAADI. The CDR3 runs to 14 residues.

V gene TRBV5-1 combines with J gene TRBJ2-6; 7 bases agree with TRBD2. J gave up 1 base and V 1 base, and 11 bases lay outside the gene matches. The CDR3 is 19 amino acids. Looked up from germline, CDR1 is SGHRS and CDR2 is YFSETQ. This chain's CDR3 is CASSLRSGGRESGANVLTF. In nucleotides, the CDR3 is TGCGCCAGCAGCTTGAGGTCGGGGGGTCGCGAATCTGGGGCCAACGTCCTGACTTTC.

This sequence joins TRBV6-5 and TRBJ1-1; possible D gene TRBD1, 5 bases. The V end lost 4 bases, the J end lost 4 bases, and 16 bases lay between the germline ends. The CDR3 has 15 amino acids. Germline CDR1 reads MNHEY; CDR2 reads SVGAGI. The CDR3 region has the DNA TGTGCCAGCAGTTGGCGCACGACGAGGGGCACTGAAGCTTTCTTT. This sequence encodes CASSWRTTRGTEAFF.

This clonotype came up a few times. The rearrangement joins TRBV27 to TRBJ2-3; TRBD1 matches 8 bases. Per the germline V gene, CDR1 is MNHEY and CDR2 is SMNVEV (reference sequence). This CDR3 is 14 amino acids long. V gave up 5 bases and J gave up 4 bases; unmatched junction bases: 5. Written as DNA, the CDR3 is TGTGCCAGCAGTGGCAGGGGGCGCCCAGATACGCAGTATTTT. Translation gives CASSGRGRPDTQYF.

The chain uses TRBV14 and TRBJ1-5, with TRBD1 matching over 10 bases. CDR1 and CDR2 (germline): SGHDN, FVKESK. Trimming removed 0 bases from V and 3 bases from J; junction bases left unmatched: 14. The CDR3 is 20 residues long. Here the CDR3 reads CASSQDRPGTGDEANQPQHF. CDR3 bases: TGTGCCAGCAGCCAAGATCGTCCCGGGACAGGGGATGAGGCCAATCAGCCCCAGCATTTT.

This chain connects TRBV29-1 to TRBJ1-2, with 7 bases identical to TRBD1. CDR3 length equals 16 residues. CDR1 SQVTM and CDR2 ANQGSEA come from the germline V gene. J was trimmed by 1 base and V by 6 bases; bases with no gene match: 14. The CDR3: CSVGPEGAAGNYGYTF. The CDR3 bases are TGCAGCGTCGGCCCAGAGGGGGCGGCCGGTAACTATGGCTACACCTTC.

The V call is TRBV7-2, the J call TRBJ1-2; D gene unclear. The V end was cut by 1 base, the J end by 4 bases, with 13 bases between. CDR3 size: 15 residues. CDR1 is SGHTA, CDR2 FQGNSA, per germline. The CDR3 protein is CASSLGGSSAYGYTF. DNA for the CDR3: TGTGCCAGCAGCTTAGGGGGTTCTAGCGCCTATGGCTACACCTTC.